This TCR beta chain was documented in a study of blood T cell repertoires in COVID-19. Study-level background: T cells, B-cell-depleted T cells, or PBMCs supplied cDNA or gDNA.

Per germline, CDR1 LGHDT and CDR2 YNNKEL (reference sequence). This CDR3 spans 13 amino acids. V dropped 5 bases and J dropped 0 bases, with 6 bases sitting between them. Methods used by the authors: Estimation of nucleated cell counts was performed using reference gene primer amplification. Clones were sequenced by immunoSEQ multiplex PCR, and TCRdb holds only the in-frame ones, with some missing. V and J calls and clone size are copied from that table; D and trimming were computed from the DNA. The profile shows some 230,000 clones, about 80% of them singletons. The sample taken for sequencing was peripheral blood. The V and J genes are TRBV3-1 (or the pseudogene TRBV3-2) and TRBJ2-3, with D possibly matching TRBD2 (5 bases). This receptor was taken from a woman aged 50 to 65 with acute or convalescent COVID-19. This CDR3 is CASSRRSTDTQYF. Written as DNA, the CDR3 is TGTGCCAGCAGCAGGAGGAGCACAGATACGCAGTATTTT.